This TCR beta chain was profiled in a study of T cells in Graves' hyperthyroidism and ophthalmopathy (dated by TCRdb to about 2019). About the study as a whole: Peripheral blood samples were taken at initial diagnosis, before any treatment was given. After blood sampling, hyperthyroidism patients were treated with methimazole at a starting dose of 30 mg daily, and ophthalmopathy patients were treated with high-dose intravenous methylprednisolone. The paper reports TCR Vbeta CDR3 sequencing of some 140 peripheral blood samples: around 45 ophthalmopathy, some 80 hyperthyroidism and about 17 progressor patients. Prospective prediction of ophthalmopathy was tested in an independent validation cohort of approximately 18 hyperthyroidism patients and 17 patients who later progressed to ophthalmopathy. Thyroid tissue and blood T-cell repertoires from about six Graves' hyperthyroidism patients were also compared in the study. A discovery cohort of approximately 100 patients, 43 with Graves' ophthalmopathy and 57 with stable Graves' hyperthyroidism, was used to find distinguishing TCR V-J signatures. The 80 to 100 discovery patients were randomly divided into training and test sets at a 7:3 ratio. Study-wide findings and limitations: Most expanded thyroid clonotypes (frequency above 0.001) were also found in blood, which suggests that blood repertoires may mirror thyroid immune responses. In validation, the model predicted progression to ophthalmopathy with around 71% sensitivity and approximately 74% specificity, a median of about 6 months before onset. Sample size was not statistically predetermined, and blinding of investigators to group allocation was not performed. A 13 V-J signature model separated ophthalmopathy from stable hyperthyroidism, with over 85% sensitivity and approximately 81% specificity in cross-validation and 80%/75% in testing.

The TCR beta CDR3 regions were amplified from RNA transcripts. The TCR CDR3 was subjected to a first round of RT-PCR using the HTBI primer set and the Qiagen OneStep RT-PCR kit. Libraries were constructed in a second round of multiplex PCR, after which size selection and purification were carried out. The libraries were sequenced on an Illumina HiSeq2000 using paired-end 100 bp reads. Regarding the original processing steps: SOAPnuke was used to process the raw data, removing reads that contained adapters or uncalled bases, had a mean Phred below 15, or lacked an exact match to the constant primer or identifier. High-quality paired reads were merged with COPE v1.2.5, and unique nucleotide sequences were defined as clonotypes. MiTCR v1.1 was used to align clonotypes to the IMGT TRBV, TRBD and TRBJ reference segments. Analysis was restricted to V-J combinations with a frequency above 0.0001, which covered 99.2% of repertoires. A TCS score was defined as the ratio of F50 (clonal expansion) to E x V (chaos), with BLOSUM62-based TCRdist applied between CDR3 peptides within each V-J. Welch's t-statistics and random forest reduced roughly 500 V-J features to roughly 13, which were used in a naive Bayes classifier (R e1071). TCRdb passed the public sequencing reads through fastp at Q25 and MiXCR, retaining productive beta sequences. Identical CDR3 proteins give one entry, which carries the most common genes and DNA. These V and J calls derive from TCRdb rather than the authors' analysis. This sample lists more than 500,000 distinct CDR3 sequences; 12% to 15% were detected once. Together, the top ten hold approximately 14% of the sample.

Concerning this clonotype itself: No cognate antigen has been identified for it. It has no much larger one-base neighbor in the sample; base qualities were not kept.

Stable Graves' hyperthyroidism was defined as the absence of progression to ophthalmopathy over 18 months of follow-up. Hyperthyroidism patients were aged 18 to 65 years and newly diagnosed, with disease duration of less than 2 months. Patients with uncontrolled infections, other autoimmune diseases, pregnancy or lactation were excluded. Diagnoses relied on clinical symptoms, serum thyroxine and TRAb, thyroid ultrasound and orbital computed tomography. PBMCs were separated from roughly 10 ml of fresh peripheral blood using Ficoll-Paque density gradient centrifugation. Trizol reagent was used to extract total RNA, and RNA quality was then checked on an Agilent 2100 Bioanalyzer. The TCR comes from a woman between 40 and 55 years old with Graves' hyperthyroidism. The sequenced sample consisted of blood.

The CDR3 reads as follows: CASADGPATNEKLFF. The sequenced DNA: TGTGCCAGCGCAGACGGACCTGCAACTAATGAAAAACTGTTTTTT. The receptor chain draws on TRBV6-2 or TRBV6-3 and TRBJ1-4; too little of a D gene remains to name it. The germline V gene encodes CDR1 MNHEY and CDR2 SVGEGT. V is pared back by 8 bases and J by 0 bases, with 13 bases lying between the germline termini. Its CDR3 holds 15 amino acids, cysteine through phenylalanine. CDR3 DNA only is kept here, 45 bases in frame from base 1.